Below, 7 T cell receptor beta chains from the same sample are listed, as sequenced in a study of cytomegalovirus exposure and HLA in healthy donors. The assay was immunoSEQ multiplex PCR, and TCRdb's table has in-frame clones only and misses some. The table includes around 180,000 clones, 86% detected once. The specimen was PBMCs. Receptors originate from a woman under 30 in good health and CMV-seronegative.

The chain employs TRBV18 and TRBJ2-2; D gene ambiguous. The CDR3 spans 16 residues. V lost 0 bases and J 7 bases, leaving 15 bases between the germline ends. Germline CDR1 KGHSH, CDR2 LQKENI. DNA for the CDR3: TGTGCCAGCTCACCACCGTTCGGGTCCGGCAACGGGGAGCTGTTTTTT. It yields the protein CASSPPFGSGNGELFF.

The rearrangement links TRBV11-2 to TRBJ1-3; no clear D. Germline values: CDR1 SGHAT, CDR2 FQNNGV. Between the trimmed V and J ends, which lost 9 bases and 2 bases, there was a span of 17 bases. The CDR3 totals 15 residues. The chain's CDR3 is CASRKSRGTGNTIYF. In nucleotides, the CDR3 is TGTGCCAGTCGAAAATCCCGGGGAACTGGAAACACCATATATTTT.

The CDR3 nucleotides read TGTGCCAGCAGGAACCGGGACAGGGGGCCCGAGCAGTACTTC. It translates to CASRNRDRGPEQYF. The V and J genes are TRBV11-2 and TRBJ2-7; 12 bases are a match to TRBD1. The V and J ends lost 6 bases and 6 bases, in that order; junction bases with no gene match: 6. The CDR3 sequence is 14 residues long. The germline V gene encodes CDR1 SGHAT and CDR2 FQNNGV.

The rearrangement uses TRBV4-1 and TRBJ2-4; TRBD1 might be the D (5 bases). This CDR3 contains 14 residues. Germline loops: CDR1 MGHRA, CDR2 YSYEKL. V lost 1 base to trimming and J lost 1 base, with 5 bases between them. CDR3 DNA sequence: TGCGCCAGCAGCCAAGCAGGGGCCAAAAACATTCAGTACTTC. Translating it yields CASSQAGAKNIQYF.

A note on this clone: At one end, the junction sequence differs from germline, possibly due to a read error. The CDR3 loop is CATSRELSSGANVPTF. In DNA form, the CDR3 reads TGTGCCACCAGCAGAGAGTTGAGCTCTGGGGCCAACGTCCCGACTTTC. V gene TRBV15 combines with J gene TRBJ2-6; possible D gene TRBD1, 5 bases. The germline CDR1 and CDR2 sequences are LNHNV and YYDKDF (reference sequence). CDR3 length equals 16 residues.

This rearrangement joins TRBV30 to TRBJ1-1; D gene uncertain. Germline V CDR1 and CDR2: GTSNPN, SVGIG (reference sequence). This CDR3 region has 11 residues. Trimming stripped 6 bases from V and 1 base from J, with 6 bases between. CDR3 residues: CACNGNTEAFF. In nucleotides, the CDR3 is TGTGCCTGTAACGGGAACACTGAAGCTTTCTTT.

This chain uses TRBV2 with TRBJ2-7, with TRBD2 matching over 10 bases. Germline values: CDR1 SNHLY, CDR2 FYNNEI. The length of the CDR3 is 15 residues. After removal of 6 bases from V and 2 bases from J, the junction contained 7 bases not matched to a gene. The CDR3 DNA follows: TGTGCCAGCAGCGGGAGCGGGGGGGCAGCCTACGAGCAGTACTTC. Its translation is CASSGSGGAAYEQYF.